This T cell receptor (beta chain) derives from a study of T cell repertoires in aging, cancer and after chemotherapy. Multiplex touch-down PCR with TRB-A/B primers amplified rearranged V-D-J TRB sequences. TCRdb itself ran the multiplex PCR reads through MiXCR, one entry per CDR3 protein. Altogether thousands of distinct CDR3 sequences are present, over 50% being singletons, with the ten largest covering 20% to 25%. Peripheral blood genomic DNA, not sorted cells or RNA, was the template. For this clonotype: Its antigen is not known.

Study outcomes and limitations: In each cancer cohort, median generation probability increased across chemotherapy, suggesting thymic output rebounded. Age-matched healthy donors had significantly more diverse, less clonal blood TCR repertoires than untreated cancer patients.

The sequenced sample was blood. This receptor was obtained from a human donor in good health.

The CDR3 reads CASSQNGASNQPQHF. For the CDR3, the DNA is TGCGCCAGCAGCCAAAACGGGGCCAGCAATCAGCCCCAGCATTTT. The chain joins TRBV4-3 to TRBJ1-5, with a possible D match to TRBD1 (5 bases). Trimming pared 2 bases from V and 1 base from J, leaving 9 bases between. Germline loops: CDR1 LGHNA, CDR2 YSLEER. The CDR3 runs 15 residues.